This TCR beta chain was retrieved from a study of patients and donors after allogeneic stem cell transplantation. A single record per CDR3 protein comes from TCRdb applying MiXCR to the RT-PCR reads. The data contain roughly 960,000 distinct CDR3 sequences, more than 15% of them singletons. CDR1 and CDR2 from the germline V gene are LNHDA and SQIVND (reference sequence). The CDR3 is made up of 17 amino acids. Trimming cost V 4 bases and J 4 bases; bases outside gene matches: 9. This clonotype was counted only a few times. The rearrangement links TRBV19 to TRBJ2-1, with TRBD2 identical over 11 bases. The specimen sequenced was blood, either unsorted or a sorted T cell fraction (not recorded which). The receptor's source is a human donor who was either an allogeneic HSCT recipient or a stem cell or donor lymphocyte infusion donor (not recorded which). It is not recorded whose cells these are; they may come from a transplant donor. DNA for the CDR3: TGTGCCAGTAGTACCCCTAGCGGGAGGCGTCTTTACAATGAGCAGTTCTTC. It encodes CASSTPSGRRLYNEQFF.